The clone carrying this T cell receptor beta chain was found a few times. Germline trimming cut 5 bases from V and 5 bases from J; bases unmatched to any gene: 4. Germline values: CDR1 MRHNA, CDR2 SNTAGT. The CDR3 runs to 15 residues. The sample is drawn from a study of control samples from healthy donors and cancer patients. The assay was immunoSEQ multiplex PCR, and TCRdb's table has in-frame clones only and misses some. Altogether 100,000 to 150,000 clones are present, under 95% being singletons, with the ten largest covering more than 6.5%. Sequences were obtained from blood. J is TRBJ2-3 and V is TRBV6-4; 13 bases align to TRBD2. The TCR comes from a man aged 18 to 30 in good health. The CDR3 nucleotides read TGTGCCAGCAGTATACTAGCGGGGGGGCAAGATACGCAGTATTTT. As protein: CASSILAGGQDTQYF.